This TCR beta chain was documented in a study of T cells in Graves' hyperthyroidism and ophthalmopathy. The CDR3 contains 14 residues. Germline CDR1 reads DFQATT; CDR2 reads SNEGSKA (reference sequence). V lost 5 bases and J lost 4, with 16 bases in between. Template material for amplifying TCR beta CDR3 regions consisted of RNA transcripts. HTBI primers were employed in a first-round RT-PCR of the TCR CDR3. TCRdb fed the multiplex PCR reads into MiXCR, producing one record per CDR3 protein. The repertoire includes around 300,000 distinct CDR3 sequences, approximately 15% of them detected once, and around 23% sits in the top ten. This clonotype was found many times. The antigen remains undetermined. Study-wide results and limits: Researchers found most expanded thyroid clonotypes above 0.001 in blood as well.

This clonotype was sampled from a woman aged 25 to 45 with Graves' hyperthyroidism. Sequencing was performed on blood. This chain joins TRBV20-1 and TRBJ2-3, with a tentative D call TRBD2 (6 bases). CDR3 sequence reads: CSAPRLEWSDTQYF. CDR3 DNA sequence: TGCAGTGCTCCGAGACTAGAGTGGTCAGATACGCAGTATTTT.